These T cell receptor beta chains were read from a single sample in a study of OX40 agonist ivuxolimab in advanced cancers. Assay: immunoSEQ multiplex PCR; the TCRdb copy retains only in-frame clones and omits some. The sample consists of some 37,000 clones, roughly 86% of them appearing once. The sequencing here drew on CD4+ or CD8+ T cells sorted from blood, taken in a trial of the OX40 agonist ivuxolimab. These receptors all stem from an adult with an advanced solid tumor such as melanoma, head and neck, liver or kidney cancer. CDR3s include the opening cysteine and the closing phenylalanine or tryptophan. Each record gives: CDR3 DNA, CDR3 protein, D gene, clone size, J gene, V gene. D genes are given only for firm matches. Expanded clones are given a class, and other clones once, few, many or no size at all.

TGTGCCAGCAGCTTGGCAGGACTAGTGGGAGATACGCAGTATTTT	CASSLAGLVGDTQYF	TRBD2	.	TRBJ2-3	TRBV5-6
TGTGCCAGCAGCTTAACCCCCGCGGACACCGGGGAGCTGTTTTTT	CASSLTPADTGELFF	.	.	TRBJ2-2	TRBV11-3
TGTGCCAGCAGCGTAAAGAGTGGGCAGGGAGAGAACACTGAAGCTTTCTTT	CASSVKSGQGENTEAFF	.	.	TRBJ1-1	TRBV9
TGTGCCAGCAGCTTATTGATCCCAGCGAACACTGAAGCTTTCTTT	CASSLLIPANTEAFF	.	.	TRBJ1-1	TRBV11-2
TGTGCCAGCAGTGGTCTAGCGGGAGGGGCAGGGGCCAACGTCCTGACTTTC	CASSGLAGGAGANVLTF	TRBD2	few	TRBJ2-6	TRBV6-1
TGCAGCGCATCCTATAATTCACCCCTCCACTTT	CSASYNSPLHF	.	.	TRBJ1-6	TRBV29-1
TGTGCCAGCAGCTTGGGGGGGAACAGGGCCGAGCAGTACTTC	CASSLGGNRAEQYF	.	.	TRBJ2-7	TRBV5-4
TGTGCCAGCAGTTCTGGGAAAAACCGCAATCAGCCCCAGCATTTT	CASSSGKNRNQPQHF	.	few	TRBJ1-5	TRBV28
TGTGCCAGCAGTTCTCTTTTAGGGGGTCTTCAGCCCCAGCATTTT	CASSSLLGGLQPQHF	.	.	TRBJ1-5	TRBV28
TGTGCCAGCAGCTTTCCCCGCAGGGGAGGGACCCAGTACTTC	CASSFPRRGGTQYF	.	.	TRBJ2-5	TRBV11-2
TGTGCCAGCAGTTACTCGCGTCGGGGGTGGGAGAACGAGCAGTACTTC	CASSYSRRGWENEQYF	.	.	TRBJ2-7	TRBV6-5
TGTGCCAGCAGGGGGGATCCCGTCGAGCAGTACTTC	CASRGDPVEQYF	.	.	TRBJ2-7	TRBV28
TGTGCCAGCAGCGTAGCAACCGGGACAGGGATGTACGAGCAGTACTTC	CASSVATGTGMYEQYF	TRBD1	.	TRBJ2-7	TRBV9
TGTGCCAGCAGCTTAGGGACCGGTACCGCCTACGAGCAGTACTTC	CASSLGTGTAYEQYF	.	.	TRBJ2-7	TRBV5-6
TGTGCCAGCAGCTTATCAGGAGGGAATCAGCCCCAGCATTTT	CASSLSGGNQPQHF	.	.	TRBJ1-5	TRBV7-3